Following are 28 T cell receptor beta chains from one sample sequenced in a study of Graves' ophthalmopathy and Graves' hyperthyroidism. Using RNA transcripts, the TCR beta CDR3 regions were amplified. Following a first-round RT-PCR that used HTBI primers, a second-round multiplex PCR was carried out. From the multiplex PCR reads, TCRdb called clonotypes with MiXCR, one entry per CDR3 protein. The sample includes about 660,000 distinct CDR3 sequences, about 41% of them seen just once. Sequenced material: peripheral blood. These receptors came from an adult man with Graves' ophthalmopathy.

This clonotype has more than one count but fewer than ten. The V gene is TRBV9, the J gene TRBJ2-2; D gene uncertain. CDR1 and CDR2 from the germline V gene are SGDLS and YYNGEE. There are 14 residues in the CDR3. V lost 7 bases and J lost 0, with 10 bases in between. CDR3 protein: CASPSASNTGELFF. In nucleotides, the CDR3 is TGTGCCAGCCCGTCAGCGTCGAACACCGGGGAGCTGTTTTTT.

The chain employs TRBV29-1 and TRBJ2-3; TRBD2 matches at 14 bases. J was trimmed by 2 bases and V by 6 bases; bases with no gene match: 4. There are 15 residues in the CDR3. In germline, CDR1 is SQVTM, CDR2 ANQGSEA. In DNA, the CDR3 is TGCAGCGTCGGACTAGCGGGAGGACTCACAGATACGCAGTATTTT. The encoded protein is CSVGLAGGLTDTQYF.

Remarks on this clonotype: This CDR3 is missing its conserved last phenylalanine or tryptophan, likely due to a read error. The DNA is omitted, as the CDR3 cannot be located on it reliably, and the CDR3 follows TCRdb's listing. The chain is built from TRBV5-1 and TRBJ1-4. From germline, CDR1 is SGHRS and CDR2 YFSETQ. The CDR3 length equals 8 residues, ends included. Here the CDR3 reads CASSAYRG.

J is TRBJ2-5 and V is TRBV7-8; unclear D gene. Trimming took 6 bases from V and 5 from J, leaving 10 bases between them. The length of the CDR3 is 12 residues. The germline V gene encodes CDR1 SGHVS and CDR2 FQNEAQ. This CDR3 is CASRYRGETQYF. The CDR3 nucleotides are TGTGCCAGCAGATACCGTGGCGAGACCCAGTACTTC.

Many counts were recorded for this clonotype. The chain employs TRBV12-5 and TRBJ1-1; weak D call: TRBD1 (6 bases). The CDR3 sequence is 14 residues long. V was pared by 5 bases and J by 1 base, with 11 bases between. Germline loops: CDR1 LGHNT, CDR2 FRNRAP. The CDR3 coding sequence is TGTGCTAGTGGTGGTAACAGGGAGAACACTGAAGCTTTCTTT. This gives the protein CASGGNRENTEAFF.

Notes on this clonotype: Germline is not matched at one junction end, which may reflect a read error. The chain carries TRBV24-1 and TRBJ2-2; D is ambiguous. CDR3 length equals 9 residues. Germline CDR1 is KGHDR and CDR2 is SFDVKD. CDR3 in amino acids: CASSEELFF. The CDR3 DNA follows: TGTGCCAGCAGTGAGGAGCTGTTTTTT.

A single count supports this clonotype. The CDR3 DNA is TGCAGTGTATGGCACAGGGACACTGAAGCTTTCTTT. Protein product: CSVWHRDTEAFF. The chain recombines TRBV20-1 with TRBJ1-1, with D possibly TRBD1 on 6 matching bases. With 7 bases removed from V and 3 bases from J, the gap between germline ends came to 12 bases. Germline V gives CDR1 DFQATT, CDR2 SNEGSKA (reference sequence). The length of the CDR3 is 12 residues.

The chain uses TRBV10-2 and TRBJ2-6, with TRBD2 matching 11 bases. The CDR3 contains 17 residues. V shed 6 bases, J shed 0 bases, and the junction held 4 bases outside the gene matches. Germline-derived CDR1 and CDR2 are WSHSY and SAAADI. The CDR3 region is CASRDGLAGSGANVLTF. CDR3 bases: TGCGCCAGCAGAGACGGACTAGCGGGCTCTGGGGCCAACGTCCTGACTTTC.

V and J are TRBV27 and TRBJ2-5; possibly TRBD1 or TRBD2 for D (6 bases each). Germline V gives CDR1 MNHEY, CDR2 SMNVEV (reference sequence). This CDR3 is 12 amino acids long. Trimming cost V 6 bases and J 3 bases, with 8 bases left between them. For the CDR3, the DNA is TGTGCCAGCAGGGGGGGCAAAGAGACCCAGTACTTC. Protein sequence: CASRGGKETQYF.

The table lists this clonotype with a count of one. A much more abundant neighbour one base away suggests this may be a read error. V usage is TRBV7-2 and J usage is TRBJ1-1; TRBD1 agrees at 7 bases. This CDR3 has 15 residues. Germline V gives CDR1 SGHTA, CDR2 FQGNSA. The CDR3 here is CASSLTPGGGTEAFF. The CDR3 DNA sequence: TGCGCCAGCAGCCTAACACCAGGGGGGGGCACTGAAGCTTTCTTT.

In its sample, this clonotype was seen many times. The chain links TRBV2 to TRBJ2-5, with D tentatively TRBD2 (8 bases). Deletions cut 6 bases from V and 2 bases from J, with 16 bases between. This CDR3 region has 15 residues. Looked up from germline, CDR1 is SNHLY and CDR2 is FYNNEI. Written as DNA, the CDR3 is TGTGCCAGCAGAAAGGGGGCGGGGGGACAAGAGACCCAGTACTTC. Its translation is CASRKGAGGQETQYF.

This clonotype was recorded at least ten times. The chain employs TRBV20-1 and TRBJ1-1, with D possibly matching TRBD1 (5 bases). The V and J ends lost 5 bases and 0 bases respectively, with 13 bases between them. Germline V lookup: CDR1 DFQATT, CDR2 SNEGSKA (reference sequence). The CDR3 contains 14 residues. CDR3 protein: CSAVPGRLNTEAFF. The CDR3, as DNA: TGCAGTGCTGTTCCGGGACGGCTGAACACTGAAGCTTTCTTT.

The chain links TRBV20-1 to TRBJ2-7; 8 bases are a match to TRBD2. Germline CDR1 and CDR2: DFQATT and SNEGSKA (reference sequence). Germline trimming cut 7 bases from V and 10 bases from J; bases unmatched to any gene: 12. The CDR3 is 12 amino acids. CDR3 DNA: TGCAGTGAAAGGCTAGCGGGTACCGACCAGTACTTC. Its protein is CSERLAGTDQYF.

This clonotype was detected only a few times. This chain uses TRBV2 with TRBJ1-5; the D is unclear. Per germline, CDR1 SNHLY and CDR2 FYNNEI. The V and J ends lost 2 bases and 11 bases respectively, with 19 bases between them. This CDR3 contains 15 residues. CDR3 residues: CASSELDSGVETQHF. The CDR3 nucleotides are TGTGCCAGCAGTGAATTGGATAGCGGGGTTGAGACCCAGCATTTT.

This clonotype was seen many times. V gene TRBV7-8 combines with J gene TRBJ1-3, with D perhaps TRBD1 (5 bases). V was cut by 1 base and J by 0 bases, with 10 bases left in between. Germline values: CDR1 SGHVS, CDR2 FQNEAQ. The CDR3 covers 16 residues. This chain's CDR3 is CASSLVGTSSGNTIYF. CDR3 coding DNA: TGTGCCAGCAGCTTAGTGGGGACTTCCTCTGGAAACACCATATATTTT.

This clonotype was recorded at least ten times. This rearrangement joins TRBV5-5 to TRBJ1-3; the match to TRBD1 covers 8 bases. This CDR3 comprises 14 residues. Trimming took 4 bases from V and 5 from J; bases not matched to a gene: 5. Germline CDR1 is SGHKS and CDR2 is YYEKEE (reference sequence). CDR3 loop: CASSKGQERNTIYF. The CDR3 DNA reads as TGTGCCAGCAGCAAGGGACAGGAAAGAAACACCATATATTTT. Variable domain in full (rest from reference TRBV5-5 and TRBJ1-3): DAGVTQSPTHLIKTRGQQVTLRCSPISGHKSVSWYQQVLGQGPQFIFQYYEKEERGRGNFPDRFSARQFPNYSSELNVNALLLGDSALYLCASSKGQERNTIYFGEGSWLTVV.

V and J are TRBV29-1 and TRBJ2-5; TRBD2 agrees at 14 bases. The V gene end was trimmed by 6 bases and the J gene end by 7 bases; junction bases not matched to a gene: 7. The CDR3 extends over 14 amino acids. Germline V gene sequence: CDR1 SQVTM, CDR2 ANQGSEA. This CDR3 reads CSVTGTSGSGTQYF. The CDR3 coding sequence is TGCAGCGTAACAGGGACTAGCGGGAGTGGGACCCAGTACTTC.

This clonotype was observed many times. The chain carries TRBV25-1 and TRBJ1-5; 7 nucleotides align to TRBD1. The CDR3 sequence is 19 residues long. With 2 bases clipped from V and 0 bases from J, the junction kept 13 bases outside the gene matches. Germline CDR1 is MGHDK and CDR2 is SYGVNS. The CDR3 spells CASSEPGQAQGYSNQPQHF. The CDR3 bases are TGTGCCAGCAGTGAACCTGGACAGGCGCAGGGATATAGCAATCAGCCCCAGCATTTT.

Only one count was recorded for this clonotype. The gene calls are TRBV19 and TRBJ2-2, with D possibly being TRBD1 (5 bases). Germline lookup yields CDR1 LNHDA and CDR2 SQIVND (reference sequence). V shed 0 bases and J shed 7 bases, with 18 bases lying between them. CDR3 length equals 17 residues. DNA for the CDR3: TGTGCCAGTAGTATAGATCTAGGGGCAGGGCCCCACGGGGAGCTGTTTTTT. This codes for CASSIDLGAGPHGELFF.

A single count supports this clonotype. The chain has TRBV7-9 and TRBJ2-7; a weak D match, TRBD2 (5 bases). Trimming removed 5 bases from V and 6 bases from J, with 20 bases in between. The germline V gene has CDR1 SEHNR and CDR2 FQNEAQ (reference sequence). This CDR3 is built from 15 residues. The CDR3 DNA reads as TGTGCCAGCAGCCTCCAGCGGAGCCGAGGTGGCGAGCAGTACTTC. It translates to CASSLQRSRGGEQYF.

This clonotype has at least ten counts. This chain connects TRBV12-3 or TRBV12-4 to TRBJ1-2; 9 bases fit TRBD1. V trimming: 6 bases; J trimming: 5 bases; junction bases outside the gene matches: 4. CDR3 size: 13 residues. In DNA form, the CDR3 reads TGTGCCAGCAGCCCCGGGACAGGGTATGGCTACACCTTC. Its protein is CASSPGTGYGYTF.

The chain joins TRBV12-3 or TRBV12-4 to TRBJ2-7; D assignment may be TRBD1 or TRBD2 (5 bases each). Trimming took off 5 bases at V and 5 bases at J, with 13 bases between the two ends. This CDR3 has 13 amino acids. CDR3 loop: CASSSLEGHEQYF. Written as DNA, the CDR3 is TGTGCCAGCAGTAGCTTAGAGGGGCACGAGCAGTACTTC.

This clonotype was detected only once. A much larger clone lies a single base off, so this may be a read error. The genes are TRBV9 and TRBJ2-7, with 7 bases matching TRBD2. The CDR3 contains 15 residues. The junction had 9 bases not matched to a gene; V was cut back by 0 bases and J by 6 bases. Germline CDR1 reads SGDLS; CDR2 reads YYNGEE. The CDR3 DNA reads as TGTGCCAGCAGCGTAGGAGTTGGGGGGGATTGCGAGCAGTACTTC. This gives the protein CASSVGVGGDCEQYF.

Worth noting for this clonotype: This may stem from a read error, because a much larger clone lies one nucleotide away. This is likely a read error, given that the CDR3 carries no conserved phenylalanine or tryptophan at its end. V and J are TRBV25-1 and TRBJ2-5; 7 bases fit TRBD1. The CDR3 spans 16 residues. The germline gives CDR1 MGHDK, CDR2 SYGVNS. V was clipped by 6 bases and J by 1 base; unmatched bases: 11. The CDR3 DNA follows: TGTGCCAGCAGCTTAGCGCGCTGGGACAGCCAAGAGACCCAGTACTCC. It specifies CASSLARWDSQETQYS.

The chain carries TRBV7-3 and TRBJ2-3, with D uncertain. CDR3 length: 12 amino acids. Trimming removed 4 bases at V and 6 bases at J, with 8 bases between. Germline CDR1 and CDR2: SGHTA and FQGTGA. In DNA form, the CDR3 reads TGTGCCAGCAGCTCAATCGGGGATACGCAGTATTTT. It yields the protein CASSSIGDTQYF.

In this sample, this clonotype turned up many times. This chain links TRBV4-1 with TRBJ1-5, with a tentative D call TRBD1 (6 bases). V was shortened by 3 bases and J by 8 bases, with 17 bases between the two germline ends. CDR3 length: 15 amino acids. Germline V CDR1 and CDR2: MGHRA, YSYEKL. CDR3 DNA: TGCGCCAGCAGCCAGGGGGCCCAGGGCGGTGAGCCCCAGCATTTT. Its translation is CASSQGAQGGEPQHF.

V and J are TRBV25-1 and TRBJ1-1; TRBD1 agrees at 11 bases. CDR3 length: 19 amino acids. The V gene's germline CDR1 is MGHDK and CDR2 SYGVNS. With 7 bases clipped from V and 7 bases from J, the junction kept 23 bases outside the gene matches. The CDR3 DNA sequence: TGTGCCAGCACCCTGGAGGCGGGGACAGGGGGACCCATCTCCCTTGAAGCTTTCTTT. Amino acid sequence: CASTLEAGTGGPISLEAFF.

The count of this clonotype is one. Just one base apart from a much larger clone, this may be a read error. CDR3 in DNA: TGCGCCAGCAGCACAGCGGACAGGGGAAATTCACCCCTCCACTTT. Encoded protein: CASSTADRGNSPLHF. The V and J genes are TRBV5-1 and TRBJ1-6; 9 nucleotides align to TRBD1. With V trimmed by 4 bases and J by 7 bases, 6 bases remained unmatched. Germline-derived CDR1 and CDR2 are SGHRS and YFSETQ. The CDR3 covers 15 residues.